The rows below give T cell receptor beta chains drawn from one sample of a study of T cells after yellow fever vaccination. In TCRdb, the 5' RACE reads were re-called with MiXCR into one record per CDR3 protein. The sample has 300,000 to 350,000 distinct CDR3 sequences, approximately 4.3% seen once. The sequencing here drew on PBMCs, taken 15 days after the yellow fever booster vaccination. Source of these receptors: a man between 18 and 29 years old who received the YFV17D yellow fever vaccine. The CDR3 runs from the conserved cysteine through the conserved F or W. The D gene is left open where the match is weak. Clone size is shown for a subset of rows, as once, few, many or a class of expanded clone.

v_call	clone_size	j_call	d_call	cdr3_aa	cdr3_nt
TRBV6-6	-	TRBJ1-1	TRBD1	CASSYDRDLRAFF	TGTGCCAGCAGTTATGACAGGGACTTGCGAGCTTTCTTT
TRBV27	many	TRBJ2-1	-	CASSLRQSSSYNEQFF	TGTGCCAGCAGTTTGAGGCAATCGAGCTCCTACAATGAGCAGTTCTTC
TRBV6-5	-	TRBJ1-2	-	CASSPRYRDGAVGGYTF	TGTGCCAGCAGCCCCCGGTACAGGGATGGGGCGGTAGGCGGCTACACCTTC
TRBV5-4	-	TRBJ1-1	TRBD1	CASSFRSGGNTEAFF	TGTGCCAGCAGCTTCCGTTCAGGGGGGAACACTGAAGCTTTCTTT
TRBV20-1	-	TRBJ1-1	-	CSARTLATEAFF	TGCAGTGCTAGGACCCTGGCCACTGAAGCTTTCTTT
TRBV29-1	few	TRBJ1-2	TRBD1	CSVTGTGGRETYGYTF	TGCAGCGTCACCGGGACAGGGGGACGGGAAACCTATGGCTACACCTTC
TRBV5-1	few	TRBJ1-1	-	CAGAPGPGLNTEAFF	TGCGCCGGCGCTCCCGGTCCGGGACTAAACACTGAAGCTTTCTTT
TRBV6-5	many	TRBJ1-5	-	CASSPWQGRQPQHF	TGTGCCAGCAGTCCCTGGCAGGGGAGACAGCCCCAGCATTTT
TRBV4-2	many	TRBJ1-5	-	CASSQDGGRMSNQPQHF	TGTGCCAGCAGCCAAGATGGCGGCAGGATGAGCAATCAGCCCCAGCATTTT
TRBV7-2	few	TRBJ1-2	-	CASIPWPGADYGYTF	TGTGCCAGCATCCCCTGGCCAGGGGCTGACTATGGCTACACCTTC
TRBV5-1	few	TRBJ1-2	-	CASSEDTSNYGYTF	TGCGCCAGCAGCGAGGACACCTCTAACTATGGCTACACCTTC
TRBV3-1	few	TRBJ2-2	TRBD1	CASSQDRTGTGELFF	TGTGCCAGCAGCCAAGATCGGACAGGGACCGGGGAGCTGTTTTTT
TRBV7-2	-	TRBJ1-2	TRBD1	CASRGQGWRGYTF	TGTGCCAGCAGAGGACAGGGCTGGCGCGGCTACACCTTC
TRBV20-1	-	TRBJ2-3	-	CSARQGSPDTQYF	TGCAGTGCTAGACAGGGGAGCCCAGATACGCAGTATTTT
TRBV7-6	many	TRBJ2-7	-	CASSARDIAYEQYF	TGTGCCAGCAGCGCCCGGGACATCGCCTACGAGCAGTACTTC
TRBV20-1	many	TRBJ2-2	-	CSASLRDTGELFF	TGCAGTGCTAGTCTCCGGGACACCGGGGAGCTGTTTTTT
TRBV7-9	many	TRBJ2-3	TRBD2	CASSSPGGNTDTQYF	TGTGCCAGCAGTTCCCCGGGGGGGAACACAGATACGCAGTATTTT
TRBV30	few	TRBJ1-3	-	CAWSGVAGPFGNTIYF	TGTGCCTGGAGTGGGGTGGCAGGCCCCTTTGGAAACACCATATATTTT
TRBV3-1	-	TRBJ2-2	-	CASSQDRGWTGELFF	TGTGCCAGCAGCCAAGACCGGGGTTGGACCGGGGAGCTGTTTTTT
TRBV7-2	many	TRBJ1-5	TRBD1	CASSFRTGSNQPQHF	TGTGCCAGCAGTTTCCGGACAGGGAGCAATCAGCCCCAGCATTTT
TRBV28	-	TRBJ1-1	-	CASSVPGNTEAFF	TGTGCCAGCAGTGTCCCCGGGAACACTGAAGCTTTCTTT
TRBV10-3	-	TRBJ2-3	TRBD1	CAISEEGQGKDTQYF	TGTGCCATCAGTGAGGAGGGACAGGGAAAAGATACGCAGTATTTT
TRBV20-1	many	TRBJ1-2	-	CSARIRGLWNGYTF	TGCAGTGCCAGAATCAGGGGCCTATGGAATGGCTACACCTTC
TRBV6-2/TRBV6-3	few	TRBJ1-2	-	CASSYSGEGGYTF	TGTGCCAGCAGTTACTCCGGGGAGGGAGGCTACACCTTC